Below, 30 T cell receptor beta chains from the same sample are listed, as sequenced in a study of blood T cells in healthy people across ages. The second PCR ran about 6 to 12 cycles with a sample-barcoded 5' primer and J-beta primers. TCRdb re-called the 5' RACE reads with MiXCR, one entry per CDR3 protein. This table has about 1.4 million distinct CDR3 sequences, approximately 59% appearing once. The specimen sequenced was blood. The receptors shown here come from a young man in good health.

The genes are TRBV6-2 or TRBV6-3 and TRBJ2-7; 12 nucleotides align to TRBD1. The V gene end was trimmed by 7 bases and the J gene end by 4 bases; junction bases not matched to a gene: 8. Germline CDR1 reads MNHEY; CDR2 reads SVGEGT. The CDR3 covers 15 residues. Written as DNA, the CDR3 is TGTGCCAGCAACTCCGGGACAGGGGGCTTGTACGAGCAGTACTTC. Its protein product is CASNSGTGGLYEQYF.

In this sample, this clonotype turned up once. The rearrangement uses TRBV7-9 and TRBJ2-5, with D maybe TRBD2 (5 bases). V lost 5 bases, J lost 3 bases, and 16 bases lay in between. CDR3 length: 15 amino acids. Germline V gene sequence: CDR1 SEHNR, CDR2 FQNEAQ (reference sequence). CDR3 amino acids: CASSLLLSGKETQYF. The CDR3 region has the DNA TGTGCCAGCAGCCTTTTGTTGAGCGGAAAAGAGACCCAGTACTTC.

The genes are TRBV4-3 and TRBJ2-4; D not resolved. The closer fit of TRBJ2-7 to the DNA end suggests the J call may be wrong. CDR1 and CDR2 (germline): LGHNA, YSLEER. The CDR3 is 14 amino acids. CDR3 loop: CASSQCPGSYEQYF. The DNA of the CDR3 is TGCGCCAGCAGCCAATGTCCAGGTTCCTACGAGCAGTACTTC.

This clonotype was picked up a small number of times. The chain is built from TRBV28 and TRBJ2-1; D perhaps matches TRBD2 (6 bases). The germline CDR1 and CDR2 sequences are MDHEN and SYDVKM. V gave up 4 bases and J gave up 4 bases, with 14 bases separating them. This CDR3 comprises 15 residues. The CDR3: CASSSNPGGYNEQFF. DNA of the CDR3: TGTGCCAGCAGTTCCAATCCCGGGGGTTACAATGAGCAGTTCTTC. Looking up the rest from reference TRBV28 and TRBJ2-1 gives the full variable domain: DVKVTQSSRYLVKRTGEKVFLECVQDMDHENMFWYRQDPGLGLRLIYFSYDVKMKEKGDIPEGYSVSREKKERFSLILESASTNQTSMYLCASSSNPGGYNEQFFGPGTRLTVL.

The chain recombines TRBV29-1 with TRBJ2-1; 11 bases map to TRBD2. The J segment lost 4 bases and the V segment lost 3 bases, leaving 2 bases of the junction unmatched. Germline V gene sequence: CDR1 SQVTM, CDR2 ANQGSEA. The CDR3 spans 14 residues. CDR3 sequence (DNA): TGCAGCGTTGAGTCTAGCGGGAGGTACAATGAGCAGTTCTTC. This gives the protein CSVESSGRYNEQFF.

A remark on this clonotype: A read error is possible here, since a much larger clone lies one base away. CDR3 bases: TGCAGTGCTAGTGGAAGGGTGGGAGGACTCTACAATGAGCAGTACTTC. Its translation is CSASGRVGGLYNEQYF. This sequence joins TRBV20-1 and TRBJ2-1; the D gene is possibly TRBD2 (6 bases). The DNA end favors TRBJ2-7, so the J call may be wrong. Germline assignment: CDR1 DFQATT and CDR2 SNEGSKA (reference sequence). The CDR3 spans 16 residues.

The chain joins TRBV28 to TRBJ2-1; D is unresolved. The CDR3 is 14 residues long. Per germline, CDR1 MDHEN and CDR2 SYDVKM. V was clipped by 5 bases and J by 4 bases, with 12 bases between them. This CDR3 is CASSPRYRYNEQFF. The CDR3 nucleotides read TGTGCCAGCAGTCCCCGGTACCGTTACAATGAGCAGTTCTTC.

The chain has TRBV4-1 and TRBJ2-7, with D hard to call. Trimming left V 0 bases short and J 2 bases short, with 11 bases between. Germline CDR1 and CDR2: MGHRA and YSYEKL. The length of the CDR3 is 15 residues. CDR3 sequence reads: CASSQENHGAYEQYF. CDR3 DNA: TGCGCCAGCAGCCAAGAGAATCACGGAGCCTACGAGCAGTACTTC.

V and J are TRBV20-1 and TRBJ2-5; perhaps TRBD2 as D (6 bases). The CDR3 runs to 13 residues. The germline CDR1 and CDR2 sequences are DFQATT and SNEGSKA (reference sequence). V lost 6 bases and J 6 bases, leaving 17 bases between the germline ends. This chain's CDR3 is CSAPNGGRKTQYF. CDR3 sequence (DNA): TGCAGTGCCCCCAACGGGGGAAGGAAGACCCAGTACTTC.

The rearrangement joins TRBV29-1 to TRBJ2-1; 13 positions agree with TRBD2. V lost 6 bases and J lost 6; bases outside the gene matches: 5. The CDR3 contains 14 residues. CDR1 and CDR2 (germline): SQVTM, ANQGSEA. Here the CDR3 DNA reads TGCAGCGTAACGACTAGCGGGAGGTGCAATGAGCAGTTCTTC. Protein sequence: CSVTTSGRCNEQFF.

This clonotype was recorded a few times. CDR3 loop: CASSDDMGGKNIQYF. CDR3 nucleotide sequence: TGTGCCAGCAGCGATGACATGGGAGGCAAAAACATTCAGTACTTC. The rearrangement uses TRBV25-1 and TRBJ2-4, with a possible D match to TRBD2 (6 bases). The CDR3 has 15 amino acids. Germline assignment: CDR1 MGHDK and CDR2 SYGVNS. V lost 6 bases and J 3 bases, leaving 15 bases between the germline ends.

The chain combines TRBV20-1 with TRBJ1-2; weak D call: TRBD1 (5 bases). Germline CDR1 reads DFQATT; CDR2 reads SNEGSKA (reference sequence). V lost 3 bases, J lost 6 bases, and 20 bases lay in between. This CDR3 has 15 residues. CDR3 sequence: CSASLTWAGGDGYTF. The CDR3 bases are TGCAGTGCTAGCTTAACGTGGGCGGGGGGTGATGGCTACACCTTC.

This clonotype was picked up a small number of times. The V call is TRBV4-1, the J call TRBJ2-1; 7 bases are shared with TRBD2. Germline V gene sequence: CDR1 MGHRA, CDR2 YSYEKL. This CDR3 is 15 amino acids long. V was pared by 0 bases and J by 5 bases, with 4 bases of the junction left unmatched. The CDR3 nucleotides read TGCGCCAGCAGCCAAGAAGGCGCGGGGGACAATGAGCAGTTCTTC. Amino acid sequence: CASSQEGAGDNEQFF.

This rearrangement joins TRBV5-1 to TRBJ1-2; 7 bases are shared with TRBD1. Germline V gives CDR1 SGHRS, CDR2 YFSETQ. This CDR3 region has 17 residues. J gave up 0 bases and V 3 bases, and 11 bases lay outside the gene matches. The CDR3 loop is CASSSENHRGSNYGYTF. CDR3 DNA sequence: TGCGCCAGCAGCTCGGAAAACCACAGGGGTTCTAACTATGGCTACACCTTC.

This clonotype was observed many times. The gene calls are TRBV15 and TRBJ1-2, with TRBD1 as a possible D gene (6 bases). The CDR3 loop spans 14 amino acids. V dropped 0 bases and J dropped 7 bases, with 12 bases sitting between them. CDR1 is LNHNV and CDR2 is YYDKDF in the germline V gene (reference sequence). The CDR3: CATSRDRQGSGYTF. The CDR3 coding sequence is TGTGCCACCAGCAGAGATCGCCAGGGGTCTGGCTACACCTTC. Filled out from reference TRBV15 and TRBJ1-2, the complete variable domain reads DAMVIQNPRYQVTQFGKPVTLSCSQTLNHNVMYWYQQKSSQAPKLLFHYYDKDFNNEADTPDNFQSRRPNTSFCFLDIRSPGLGDTAMYLCATSRDRQGSGYTFGSGTRLTVV.

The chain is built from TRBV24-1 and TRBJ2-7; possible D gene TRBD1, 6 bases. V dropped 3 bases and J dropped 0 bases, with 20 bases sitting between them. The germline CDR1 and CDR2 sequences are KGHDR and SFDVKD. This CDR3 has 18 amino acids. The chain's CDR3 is CATSDPAHRVVSSYEQYF. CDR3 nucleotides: TGTGCCACCAGTGATCCTGCGCACAGGGTTGTTAGCTCCTACGAGCAGTACTTC.

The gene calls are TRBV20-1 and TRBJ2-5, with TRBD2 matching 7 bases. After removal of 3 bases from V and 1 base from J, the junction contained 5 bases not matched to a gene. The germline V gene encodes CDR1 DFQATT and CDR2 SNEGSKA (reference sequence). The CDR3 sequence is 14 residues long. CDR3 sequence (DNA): TGCAGTGCTAGCGCGGGGGTACTCCAAGAGACCCAGTACTTC. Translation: CSASAGVLQETQYF.

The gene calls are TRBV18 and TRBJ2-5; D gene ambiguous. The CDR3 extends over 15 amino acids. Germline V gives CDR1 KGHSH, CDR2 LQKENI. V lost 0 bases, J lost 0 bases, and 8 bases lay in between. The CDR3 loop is CASSPPLQNQETQYF. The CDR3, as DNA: TGTGCCAGCTCACCACCCTTGCAGAACCAAGAGACCCAGTACTTC. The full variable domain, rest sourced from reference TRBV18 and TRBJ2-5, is NAGVMQNPRHLVRRRGQEARLRCSPMKGHSHVYWYRQLPEEGLKFMVYLQKENIIDESGMPKERFSAEFPKEGPSILRIQQVVRGDSAAYFCASSPPLQNQETQYFGPGTRLLVL.

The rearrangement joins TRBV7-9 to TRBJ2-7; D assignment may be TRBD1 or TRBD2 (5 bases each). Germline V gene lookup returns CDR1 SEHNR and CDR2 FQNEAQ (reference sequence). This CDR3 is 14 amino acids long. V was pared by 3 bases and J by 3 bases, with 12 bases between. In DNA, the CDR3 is TGTGCCAGCAGCTTGGGGGACCAGTTCTACGAGCAGTACTTC. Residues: CASSLGDQFYEQYF.

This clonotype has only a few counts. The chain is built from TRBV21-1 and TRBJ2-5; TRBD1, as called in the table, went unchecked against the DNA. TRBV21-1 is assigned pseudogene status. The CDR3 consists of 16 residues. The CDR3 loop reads CASSLTRTSGVETQYF. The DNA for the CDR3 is TGTGCCAGCAGCTTGACCAGAACTTCGGGGGTAGAGACCCAGTACTTC.

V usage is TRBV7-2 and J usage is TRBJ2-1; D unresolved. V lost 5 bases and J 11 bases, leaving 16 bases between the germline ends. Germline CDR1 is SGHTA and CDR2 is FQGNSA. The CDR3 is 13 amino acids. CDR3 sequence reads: CASSLSGSRKQFF. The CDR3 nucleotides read TGTGCCAGCAGCCTTAGTGGTAGTAGAAAGCAGTTCTTC.

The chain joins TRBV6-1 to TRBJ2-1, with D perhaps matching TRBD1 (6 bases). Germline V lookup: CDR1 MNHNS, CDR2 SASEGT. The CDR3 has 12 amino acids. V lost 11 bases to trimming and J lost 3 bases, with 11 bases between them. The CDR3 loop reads CAATGNYNEQFF. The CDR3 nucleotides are TGTGCCGCAACAGGGAACTACAATGAGCAGTTCTTC.

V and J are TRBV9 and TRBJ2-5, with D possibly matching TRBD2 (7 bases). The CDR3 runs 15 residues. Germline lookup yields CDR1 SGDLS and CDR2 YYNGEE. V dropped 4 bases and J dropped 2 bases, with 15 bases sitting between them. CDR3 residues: CASSPGGGSQETQYF. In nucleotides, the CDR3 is TGTGCCAGCAGCCCCGGGGGCGGGAGTCAAGAGACCCAGTACTTC.

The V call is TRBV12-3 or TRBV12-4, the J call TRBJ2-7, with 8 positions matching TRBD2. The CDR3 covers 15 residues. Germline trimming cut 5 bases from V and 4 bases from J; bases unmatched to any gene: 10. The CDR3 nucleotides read TGTGCCAGCAGTACTGAAGCGGGAGTCAAGTACGAGCAGTACTTC. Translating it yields CASSTEAGVKYEQYF.

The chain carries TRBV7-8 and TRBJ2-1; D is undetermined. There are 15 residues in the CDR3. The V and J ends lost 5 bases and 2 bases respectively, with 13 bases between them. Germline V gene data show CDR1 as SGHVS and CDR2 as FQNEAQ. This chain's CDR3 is CASSVYLLTYNEQFF. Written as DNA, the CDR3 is TGTGCCAGCAGCGTTTACCTATTAACCTACAATGAGCAGTTCTTC.

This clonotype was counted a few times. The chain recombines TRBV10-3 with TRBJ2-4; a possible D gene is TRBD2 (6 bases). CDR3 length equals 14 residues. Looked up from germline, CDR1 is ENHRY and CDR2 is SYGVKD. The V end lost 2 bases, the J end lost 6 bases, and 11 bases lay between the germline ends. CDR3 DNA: TGTGCCATCAGTGAGGCCGGGGACTTAAACATTCAGTACTTC. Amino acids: CAISEAGDLNIQYF.

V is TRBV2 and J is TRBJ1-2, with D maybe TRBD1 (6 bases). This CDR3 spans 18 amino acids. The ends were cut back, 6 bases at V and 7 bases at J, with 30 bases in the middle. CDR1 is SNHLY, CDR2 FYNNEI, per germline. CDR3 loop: CASSPIRGRGSSFGGYTF. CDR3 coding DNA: TGTGCCAGCAGCCCTATTCGGGGGCGCGGTTCCTCTTTCGGTGGCTACACCTTC.

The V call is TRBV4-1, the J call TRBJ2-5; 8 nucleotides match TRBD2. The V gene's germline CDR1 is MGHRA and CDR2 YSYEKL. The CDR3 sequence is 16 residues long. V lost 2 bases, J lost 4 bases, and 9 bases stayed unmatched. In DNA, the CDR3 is TGCGCCAGCAGCCAAACTGTAGCGGGATGGTCAGAGACCCAGTACTTC. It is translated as CASSQTVAGWSETQYF.

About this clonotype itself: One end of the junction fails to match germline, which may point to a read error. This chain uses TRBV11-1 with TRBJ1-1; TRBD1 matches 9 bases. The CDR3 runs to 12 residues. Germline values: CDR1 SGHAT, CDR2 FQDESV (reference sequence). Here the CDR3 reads CAGSVGQGGAFF. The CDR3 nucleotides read TGTGCCGGCAGCGTGGGACAGGGAGGCGCTTTCTTT.

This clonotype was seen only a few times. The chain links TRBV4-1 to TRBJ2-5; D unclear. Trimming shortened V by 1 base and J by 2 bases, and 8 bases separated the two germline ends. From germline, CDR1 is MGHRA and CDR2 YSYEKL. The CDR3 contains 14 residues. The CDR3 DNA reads TGCGCCAGCAGCCAAGTTACCAGGCAAGAGACCCAGTACTTC. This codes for CASSQVTRQETQYF.